This TCR beta chain was identified in a study of blood T cell repertoires in COVID-19. J lost 3 bases, V lost 5 bases, and 12 bases had no gene match. Germline values: CDR1 SGHVS, CDR2 FNYEAQ. The CDR3 is 16 amino acids. TCRdb's table, derived via immunoSEQ multiplex PCR, lists solely in-frame clones and lacks some. Here the sample spans 250,000 to 300,000 clones, 75% to 95% being singletons. Participants were aged about 18 to 90 years, lived in some 23 US areas, and enrolled virtually. Participants were placed into cohorts based on the clinical history they reported. This TCR came from a woman aged 25 to 45 who had recovered from COVID-19. The source material was PBMCs or T cells enriched from blood (not recorded which). V usage is TRBV7-6 and J usage is TRBJ1-1, with 7 bases that match TRBD1. The CDR3, as DNA: TGTGCCAGCAGCCCCGATCTGACAGGGTCCGACACTGAAGCTTTCTTT. Translation: CASSPDLTGSDTEAFF.